Below, one TCR beta chain is given with its context. The entry originates in a study of blood T cell repertoires in COVID-19. Clones were read by immunoSEQ multiplex PCR, and TCRdb kept only the in-frame ones, dropping some. The sample comprises about 80,000 clones, 60% to 85% of which are singletons, and 15% rests with the top ten. This CDR3 spans 13 amino acids. The germline V gene encodes CDR1 WSHSY and CDR2 SAAADI. V shed 8 bases and J shed 0 bases, with 9 bases lying between them. The sequenced material came from peripheral blood. The TCR comes from a human donor in a cohort sampled during active COVID-19. The chain links TRBV10-2 to TRBJ2-3; no firm D call. CDR3 sequence: CASLFSSTDTQYF. CDR3 sequence (DNA): TGCGCCAGCCTCTTCTCTAGCACAGATACGCAGTATTTT.